Listed here are 25 T cell receptor beta chains from one sample, sequenced in a study of OX40 agonist ivuxolimab in advanced cancers. Libraries were prepared by immunoSEQ multiplex PCR; TCRdb keeps only in-frame clonotypes and omits some of them. Among approximately 81,000 clones listed, about 92% were seen once. This sample comprised CD4+ or CD8+ T cells sorted from blood, obtained in a trial of the OX40 agonist ivuxolimab. These TCRs come from an adult with an advanced solid tumor such as melanoma, head and neck, liver or kidney cancer.

The chain links TRBV29-1 to TRBJ2-7; D remains ambiguous. The V end was cut by 4 bases, the J end by 0 bases, with 13 bases between. Looked up from germline, CDR1 is SQVTM and CDR2 is ANQGSEA. The CDR3 runs 14 residues. This CDR3 reads CSVGDGGVSYEQYF. CDR3 nucleotide sequence: TGCAGCGTTGGAGATGGTGGGGTCTCCTACGAGCAGTACTTC.

The chain uses TRBV7-9 and TRBJ2-1, with D perhaps TRBD1 (6 bases). Deletions cut 1 base from V and 6 bases from J, with 25 bases between. This CDR3 region has 19 residues. Germline assignment: CDR1 SEHNR and CDR2 FQNEAQ (reference sequence). The CDR3 is CASSLVRGTRGLIFNEQFF. The CDR3 DNA reads TGTGCCAGCAGCTTAGTTAGAGGGACAAGGGGCCTCATCTTCAATGAGCAGTTCTTC.

This clone is a singleton in its sample. The chain joins TRBV4-3 to TRBJ1-1; unclear D gene. The CDR3 sequence is 15 residues long. With 0 bases removed from V and 4 bases from J, the gap between germline ends came to 12 bases. Germline V gene data show CDR1 as LGHNA and CDR2 as YSLEER. DNA of the CDR3: TGCGCCAGCAGCCAAGAATCCGGGTGGGGCACTGAAGCTTTCTTT. Protein product: CASSQESGWGTEAFF.

Note on this clone: Other DNA variants within this sample encode the same CDR3. The rearrangement uses TRBV27 and TRBJ1-5; D possibly corresponds to TRBD1 (5 bases). The CDR3 covers 14 residues. The ends were cut back, 2 bases at V and 6 bases at J, with 11 bases in the middle. The germline gives CDR1 MNHEY, CDR2 SMNVEV (reference sequence). The CDR3 bases are TGTGCCAGCAGTTTAGGGACGGGGTCTCAGCCCCAGCATTTT. This translates into CASSLGTGSQPQHF.

The rearrangement joins TRBV19 to TRBJ1-1; TRBD1 might be the D (5 bases). CDR1 and CDR2 (germline): LNHDA, SQIVND (reference sequence). CDR3 length equals 15 residues. The V end lost 0 bases, the J end lost 4 bases, and 12 bases lay between the germline ends. This CDR3 reads CASSIDFGGVTEAFF. CDR3 DNA: TGTGCCAGTAGTATAGATTTCGGGGGGGTCACTGAAGCTTTCTTT.

This chain uses TRBV27 with TRBJ2-1, with D uncertain. The germline V gene has CDR1 MNHEY and CDR2 SMNVEV (reference sequence). V lost 4 bases to trimming and J lost 6 bases, with 10 bases between them. The CDR3 spans 13 residues. This CDR3 reads CASSYRLTNEQFF. CDR3 nucleotides: TGTGCCAGCAGTTACCGACTCACCAATGAGCAGTTCTTC.

The rearrangement joins TRBV15 to TRBJ2-1; D is undetermined. The CDR3 extends over 14 amino acids. Germline V lookup: CDR1 LNHNV, CDR2 YYDKDF (reference sequence). Trimming shortened V by 5 bases and J by 1 base, and 9 bases separated the two germline ends. The DNA of the CDR3 is TGTGCCACCAGCCGTGGCACATCCTACAATGAGCAGTTCTTC. It translates to CATSRGTSYNEQFF.

The chain carries TRBV9 and TRBJ2-7; D might be TRBD1 or TRBD2, each matching 7 bases. CDR3 length equals 15 residues. CDR1 and CDR2 from the germline V gene are SGDLS and YYNGEE. V shed 4 bases and J shed 3 bases, with 17 bases lying between them. The CDR3 nucleotides read TGTGCCAGCAGCTCCGGGGAGGGACAGATCTACGAGCAGTACTTC. As protein: CASSSGEGQIYEQYF.

The rearrangement links TRBV10-3 to TRBJ2-1; D is possibly TRBD2 (5 bases). CDR3 size: 13 residues. With 3 bases removed from V and 2 bases from J, the gap between germline ends came to 5 bases. Per germline, CDR1 ENHRY and CDR2 SYGVKD. CDR3 sequence: CAISDGTYNEQFF. Here the CDR3 DNA reads TGTGCCATCAGTGACGGGACCTACAATGAGCAGTTCTTC.

This rearrangement joins TRBV30 to TRBJ2-7; D is perhaps TRBD2 (5 bases). This CDR3 has 12 residues. V was trimmed by 1 base and J by 1 base, leaving 5 bases between them. Per germline, CDR1 GTSNPN and CDR2 SVGIG (reference sequence). CDR3 coding DNA: TGTGCCTGGAGTGGCGGGTCCTACGAGCAGTACTTC. Its translation is CAWSGGSYEQYF.

This clone has just a few counts. V and J are TRBV29-1 and TRBJ1-1, with D perhaps TRBD1 (6 bases). The CDR3 runs 12 residues. Deletions cut 6 bases from V and 7 bases from J, with 15 bases between. CDR1 is SQVTM, CDR2 ANQGSEA, per germline. CDR3: CSVFHREGEAFF. The CDR3 region has the DNA TGCAGCGTCTTCCACAGGGAGGGTGAAGCTTTCTTT.

The gene calls are TRBV27 and TRBJ2-1; D perhaps matches TRBD1 (5 bases). CDR3 size: 15 residues. Trimming took 3 bases from V and 8 from J, leaving 17 bases between them. Germline V gene sequence: CDR1 MNHEY, CDR2 SMNVEV (reference sequence). CDR3: CASSLSAGRYHEQFF. CDR3 DNA sequence: TGTGCCAGCAGTTTGAGTGCAGGGCGTTACCATGAGCAGTTCTTC.

The chain is built from TRBV19 and TRBJ1-4; D ambiguous. V lost 8 bases and J lost 5, with 12 bases in between. Germline CDR1 LNHDA, CDR2 SQIVND (reference sequence). The CDR3 is 13 amino acids. The CDR3 reads CASADLINEKLFF. The DNA for the CDR3 is TGTGCCAGTGCGGACCTAATAAATGAAAAACTGTTTTTT.

The J gene is TRBJ1-5, the V gene TRBV6-1; 7 bases fit TRBD1. This CDR3 region has 18 residues. The J segment lost 4 bases and the V segment lost 0 bases, leaving 12 bases of the junction unmatched. CDR1 and CDR2 (germline): MNHNS, SASEGT. The CDR3 loop is CASSEAFWGQHFNQPQHF. CDR3 in DNA: TGTGCCAGCAGTGAAGCTTTTTGGGGACAGCACTTTAATCAGCCCCAGCATTTT.

The rearrangement joins TRBV19 to TRBJ2-7, with D hard to call. From germline, CDR1 is LNHDA and CDR2 SQIVND (reference sequence). CDR3 length equals 16 residues. V lost 1 base and J lost 4, with 17 bases in between. The CDR3 nucleotides read TGTGCCAGTAGTATAGGTGTCGGGCAGGAAGGGTACGAGCAGTACTTC. It yields the protein CASSIGVGQEGYEQYF. The full variable domain, its missing parts supplied by reference TRBV19 and TRBJ2-7, is DGGITQSPKYLFRKEGQNVTLSCEQNLNHDAMYWYRQDPGQGLRLIYYSQIVNDFQKGDIAEGYSVSREKKESFPLTVTSAQKNPTAFYLCASSIGVGQEGYEQYFGPGTRLTVT.

The V call is TRBV27, the J call TRBJ2-7; TRBD2 matches 11 bases. CDR3 length equals 15 residues. V lost 6 bases to trimming and J lost 2 bases; unmatched junction nucleotides: 6. The germline gives CDR1 MNHEY, CDR2 SMNVEV (reference sequence). The CDR3, as DNA: TGTGCCAGCAGCCAGATGGGACTAGCGGCCTACGAGCAGTACTTC. It codes for CASSQMGLAAYEQYF.

The chain joins TRBV6-5 to TRBJ2-1; D call uncertain. V dropped 7 bases and J dropped 7 bases, with 8 bases sitting between them. Germline V gene sequence: CDR1 MNHEY, CDR2 SVGAGI. The CDR3 is 11 amino acids. CDR3 loop: CASTLVNEQFF. CDR3 coding DNA: TGTGCCAGCACCTTAGTAAATGAGCAGTTCTTC.

J is TRBJ2-1 and V is TRBV18; the match to TRBD2 covers 15 bases. The CDR3 loop spans 17 amino acids. V was pared by 2 bases and J by 7 bases, with 6 bases of the junction left unmatched. Germline lookup yields CDR1 KGHSH and CDR2 LQKENI. Here the CDR3 DNA reads TGTGCCAGCTCACCAGGTTGGACTAGCGGGGGGGCGAATGAGCAGTTCTTC. Protein: CASSPGWTSGGANEQFF.

The table lists this clone with a count of one. This chain uses TRBV27 with TRBJ2-7; TRBD1 matches at 11 bases. The germline CDR1 and CDR2 sequences are MNHEY and SMNVEV (reference sequence). With V trimmed by 6 bases and J by 6 bases, 7 bases remained unmatched. This CDR3 contains 14 residues. The CDR3 reads CASRYGQGAGEQYF. The DNA for the CDR3 is TGTGCCAGCAGGTATGGACAGGGGGCTGGCGAGCAGTACTTC.

The chain is built from TRBV9 and TRBJ2-7; the D is unclear. Germline lookup yields CDR1 SGDLS and CDR2 YYNGEE. The CDR3 loop spans 13 amino acids. The ends were cut back, 0 bases at V and 4 bases at J, with 8 bases in the middle. CDR3 nucleotides: TGTGCCAGCAGCGTAGGCCAGGAGTACGAGCAGTACTTC. Protein product: CASSVGQEYEQYF.

V and J are TRBV5-1 and TRBJ1-1, with D possibly matching TRBD1 (6 bases). This CDR3 has 12 residues. Germline V gene lookup returns CDR1 SGHRS and CDR2 YFSETQ. V lost 2 bases, J lost 11 bases, and 13 bases lay in between. The CDR3 reads CASSFEQGLAFF. The CDR3, as DNA: TGCGCCAGCAGCTTTGAACAGGGATTGGCTTTCTTT. The full variable domain, in which reference TRBV5-1 and TRBJ1-1 provide the parts outside the CDR3, is KAGVTQTPRYLIKTRGQQVTLSCSPISGHRSVSWYQQTPGQGLQFLFEYFSETQRNKGNFPGRFSGRQFSNSRSEMNVSTLELGDSALYLCASSFEQGLAFFGQGTRLTVV.

The chain couples TRBV27 to TRBJ2-1, with unresolved D. V lost 1 base and J 6 bases, leaving 10 bases between the germline ends. Germline CDR1 and CDR2: MNHEY and SMNVEV (reference sequence). The CDR3 length is 14 residues. The CDR3 nucleotides are TGTGCCAGCAGTTTATACCTGAGATTCAATGAGCAGTTCTTC. Translated: CASSLYLRFNEQFF.

The chain is built from TRBV19 and TRBJ1-1; D unclear. Germline CDR1 LNHDA, CDR2 SQIVND (reference sequence). The germline V and J ends were trimmed by 2 bases and 0 bases, with 7 bases remaining between them. This CDR3 is 14 amino acids long. CDR3 sequence: CASSITGMNTEAFF. Here the CDR3 DNA reads TGTGCCAGTAGTATAACGGGGATGAACACTGAAGCTTTCTTT.

The chain uses TRBV7-9 and TRBJ1-3, with a possible D match to TRBD1 (6 bases). Germline V gene sequence: CDR1 SEHNR, CDR2 FQNEAQ (reference sequence). V was pared by 5 bases and J by 0 bases, with 17 bases between. The CDR3 covers 17 residues. For the CDR3, the DNA is TGTGCCAGCAGCAGTGACAGGACTAAGGTCTCTGGAAACACCATATATTTT. Translated, it gives CASSSDRTKVSGNTIYF.

The chain combines TRBV6-1 with TRBJ1-6; maybe TRBD1 (5 bases). The CDR3 is 15 residues long. Germline CDR1 MNHNS, CDR2 SASEGT. Between the trimmed V and J ends, which lost 1 base and 14 bases, there was a span of 18 bases. Written as DNA, the CDR3 is TGTGCCAGCAGTGAAGATTGGACACCCAAGTCGGCCCTCCACTTT. Its translation is CASSEDWTPKSALHF.